What follows is one TCR beta chain and its context. Its target is not known. Per germline, CDR1 MNHEY and CDR2 SVGAGI. The CDR3 spans 16 residues. In the PCR, 60 Vbeta and 13 Jbeta primers were used. Profiled with immunoSEQ multiplex PCR; TCRdb holds only in-frame clones, not every one. The sample consists of roughly 170,000 clones, 65% to 75% of them appearing once. These data belong to a study of cytomegalovirus exposure and HLA in healthy donors. Across the study: The Caucasian-associated ancestry cluster held roughly 80% of 350 to 450 genotyped donors. General observations from the study: In a later analysis, V- and J-gene trimming of beta chains associated with a DCLRE1C missense variant, replicated independently.

This sequence originates from a girl aged 10 to 17 in good health and CMV-seronegative. Sequenced material: PBMCs. This rearrangement joins TRBV6-5 to TRBJ2-5; 10 bases are shared with TRBD1. TRBJ2-7 explains the end of the DNA better; the J call may be wrong. CDR3 sequence (DNA): TGTGCCAGCAGTTACGCAGGGACAGGGGAACCCTACGAGCAGTACTTC. It is translated as CASSYAGTGEPYEQYF.